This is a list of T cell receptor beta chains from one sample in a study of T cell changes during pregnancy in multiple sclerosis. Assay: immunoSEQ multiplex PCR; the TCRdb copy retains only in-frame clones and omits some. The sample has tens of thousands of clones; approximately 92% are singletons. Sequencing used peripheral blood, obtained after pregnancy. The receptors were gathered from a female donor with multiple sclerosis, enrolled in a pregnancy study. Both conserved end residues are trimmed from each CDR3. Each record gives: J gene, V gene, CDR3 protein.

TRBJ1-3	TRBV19	ASSPGQDSGNTIY
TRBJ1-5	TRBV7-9	ASSLEGDQPQH
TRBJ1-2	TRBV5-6	ASSLRDRKGYT
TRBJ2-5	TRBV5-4	ASSQVRQGYQETQY
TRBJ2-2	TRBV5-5	ASSYDGQGPYTGELF
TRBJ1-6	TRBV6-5	ASSYMGQGASPLH
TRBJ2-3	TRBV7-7	ASSFSSGGGDTQY
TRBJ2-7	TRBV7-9	ASSLGQGAFREQY
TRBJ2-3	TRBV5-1	ASSLLGGQGALRYTDTQY
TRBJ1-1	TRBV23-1	ASSQSGRQGEWNTEAF
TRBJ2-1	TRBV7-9	ASSLEARQYNEQF
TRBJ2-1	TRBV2	ASSVDTTSYNEQF
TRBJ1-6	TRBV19	ASSQAINSPLH
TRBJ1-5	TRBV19	ASNFLGSNQPQH
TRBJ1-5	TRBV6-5	ASSYSSGLNQPQH
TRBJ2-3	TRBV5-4	ASSTSGQGALDTQY
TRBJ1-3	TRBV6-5	ASSYGGDSGNTIY
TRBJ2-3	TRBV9	ASSERGTGGSDTQY
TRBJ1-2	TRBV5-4	ASSLGGTGPPLKDGYT
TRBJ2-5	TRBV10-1	ATLGGLRTQY
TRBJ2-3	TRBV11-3	ASSYRGTGTDTQY
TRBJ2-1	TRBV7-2	ASSLNRGSYNNEQF
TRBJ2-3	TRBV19	ASSMGGGHTDTQY
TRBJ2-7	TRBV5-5	ASSGRDRGNYEQY